This TCR beta chain was identified in a study of CXCR3-negative and CXCR3-positive naive CD8 T cells. Sorts performed in triplicate captured 250,000 to 350,000 cells each from every CD8+ T cell subset. A CD45RO-CCR7+CD27+CD95- phenotype identified naive CD8+ T cells. Regarding the study as a whole: In CXCR3-positive naive cells, the TRB CDR3s were more hydrophobic than in CXCR3-negative naive cells. With surface CD5 comparable between naive subsets, TCR strength was estimated using properties derived from the TRB CDR3. Memory cells showed distinct TRBV-TRBJ patterns, while the two naive subsets matched.

Libraries were UMI-labeled 5' RACE TRB cDNA. TCRdb reprocessed the 5' RACE reads and keeps a single row for each CDR3 protein, giving no DNA. The listing records some 64,000 distinct CDR3 sequences. With regard to this clonotype: What it recognizes is unknown.

The CDR3 consists of 16 residues. CDR1 is LNHDA, CDR2 SQIVND, per germline (reference sequence). The chain links TRBV19 to TRBJ1-5; TCRdb selects TRBD1, and the lack of DNA leaves this call unchecked. Sample: naive CXCR3+ CD8+ T cells from blood. Subset here: CD45RO-CCR7+CD27+CD95- naive CD8+ T cells expressing CXCR3 (TNR3+). This receptor was obtained from a human donor in good health. Some clones in this sample may be carry-over from other donors' samples. The CDR3 loop reads CASSIGLGQGDQPQHF. The whole variable domain, filled in from reference TRBV19 and TRBJ1-5, reads DGGITQSPKYLFRKEGQNVTLSCEQNLNHDAMYWYRQDPGQGLRLIYYSQIVNDFQKGDIAEGYSVSREKKESFPLTVTSAQKNPTAFYLCASSIGLGQGDQPQHFGDGTRLSIL.